The 31 T cell receptor beta chains listed next were all sequenced from one sample in a study of tissue T cells after allogeneic stem cell transplantation. The table came from immunoSEQ multiplex PCR; TCRdb's copy has only in-frame clones and leaves some out. The sample holds approximately 10,000 clones, over 55% seen once. This sample comprised tissue from the jejunum, obtained at autopsy. The receptors come from a woman between 18 and 50 years old with breast cancer.

This clone was seen once. J is TRBJ1-6 and V is TRBV27; D is unclear. Deletions cut 3 bases from V and 6 bases from J, with 9 bases between. In germline, CDR1 is MNHEY, CDR2 SMNVEV (reference sequence). The CDR3 is made up of 14 amino acids. The CDR3 sequence is CASSFWDPNSPLHF. The DNA of the CDR3 is TGTGCCAGCAGTTTTTGGGATCCTAATTCACCCCTCCACTTT.

With respect to this clone: It is unclear where the CDR3 begins or ends on the DNA, so no DNA is shown, and the CDR3 is as TCRdb lists it. Other DNA sequences in this sample translate to the same CDR3. CDR3 region: CASSVGPGLANTGELFF. The chain is built from TRBV9 and TRBJ2-2; the tabulated D call, TRBD2, remains unverified against the DNA. The germline V gene encodes CDR1 SGDLS and CDR2 YYNGEE. A total of 17 residues make up the CDR3, ends included.

The V gene is TRBV15, the J gene TRBJ2-2; D is perhaps TRBD1 (5 bases). Trimming removed 0 bases from V and 6 bases from J, with 8 bases in between. The length of the CDR3 is 14 residues. In germline, CDR1 is LNHNV, CDR2 YYDKDF (reference sequence). Written as DNA, the CDR3 is TGTGCCACCAGCAGAGACAGGGCGGCCGGGGAGCTGTTTTTT. Its protein product is CATSRDRAAGELFF. The full variable domain, rest sourced from reference TRBV15 and TRBJ2-2, is DAMVIQNPRYQVTQFGKPVTLSCSQTLNHNVMYWYQQKSSQAPKLLFHYYDKDFNNEADTPDNFQSRRPNTSFCFLDIRSPGLGDTAMYLCATSRDRAAGELFFGEGSRLTVL.

The chain employs TRBV2 and TRBJ2-7; D perhaps matches TRBD1 (6 bases). Germline V gives CDR1 SNHLY, CDR2 FYNNEI. The CDR3 runs 15 residues. V was shortened by 3 bases and J by 2 bases, with 14 bases between the two germline ends. The CDR3 spells CASSEAGQPTYEQYF. The CDR3 coding sequence is TGTGCCAGCAGTGAGGCTGGACAGCCCACCTACGAGCAGTACTTC.

The chain couples TRBV11-2 to TRBJ1-6; no firm D call. Germline V gene data show CDR1 as SGHAT and CDR2 as FQNNGV. This CDR3 comprises 16 residues. Between the trimmed V and J ends, which lost 1 base and 6 bases, there was a span of 13 bases. In nucleotides, the CDR3 is TGTGCCAGCAGCTTAGTTCGGAACGAGGGTAATTCACCCCTCCACTTT. This sequence encodes CASSLVRNEGNSPLHF.

Judged by abundance, this clone is large (0.1 to 1%). V is TRBV2 and J is TRBJ2-3; TRBD1 aligns across 10 bases. V trimming: 4 bases; J trimming: 3 bases; junction bases outside the gene matches: 4. Germline V gene lookup returns CDR1 SNHLY and CDR2 FYNNEI. The CDR3 runs to 15 residues. The CDR3 protein is CASSGRTGGTDTQYF. CDR3 bases: TGTGCCAGCAGTGGTAGGACAGGGGGTACAGATACGCAGTATTTT.

The V call is TRBV24-1, the J call TRBJ2-1; 11 nucleotides line up with TRBD2. CDR3 length: 15 residues. The germline V gene encodes CDR1 KGHDR and CDR2 SFDVKD. V lost 6 bases and J lost 4; bases outside the gene matches: 4. As DNA, the CDR3 is TGTGCCACCAGTAATAGCGGGGGGGAGTACAATGAGCAGTTCTTC. As protein: CATSNSGGEYNEQFF.

J is TRBJ2-7 and V is TRBV4-3; unclear D gene. V dropped 0 bases and J dropped 3 bases, with 15 bases sitting between them. The CDR3 has 16 residues. The germline gives CDR1 LGHNA, CDR2 YSLEER. The CDR3 is CASSQDLSRNYYEQYF. DNA for the CDR3: TGCGCCAGCAGCCAAGACTTGTCACGAAACTACTACGAGCAGTACTTC.

The CDR3 protein is CASSFGPWEQFF. CDR3 sequence (DNA): TGTGCCAGCAGTTTTGGCCCATGGGAGCAGTTCTTC. The chain carries TRBV12-3 or TRBV12-4 and TRBJ2-1; D is undetermined. This CDR3 is built from 12 residues. V dropped 3 bases and J dropped 10 bases, with 10 bases sitting between them.

The chain carries TRBV11-2 and TRBJ2-5; D is unresolved. CDR1 is SGHAT and CDR2 is FQNNGV in the germline V gene. The ends were cut back, 1 base at V and 5 bases at J, with 8 bases in the middle. This CDR3 spans 13 amino acids. CDR3 DNA sequence: TGTGCCAGCAGCTTAGCGGGTGCGGAGACCCAGTACTTC. This gives the protein CASSLAGAETQYF. The full variable domain, with the rest looked up from reference TRBV11-2 and TRBJ2-5, is EAGVAQSPRYKIIEKRQSVAFWCNPISGHATLYWYQQILGQGPKLLIQFQNNGVVDDSQLPKDRFSAERLKGVDSTLKIQPAKLEDSAVYLCASSLAGAETQYFGPGTRLLVL.

This clone is medium-sized (0.01 to 0.1%) by share. V gene TRBV5-4 combines with J gene TRBJ1-4, with a possible D match to TRBD1 (5 bases). Trimming pared 1 base from V and 7 bases from J, leaving 8 bases between. CDR1 is SGHNT, CDR2 YYREEE, per germline (reference sequence). The CDR3 totals 13 residues. CDR3 sequence (DNA): TGTGCCAGCAGCTTGAACGGGGCTGAAAAACTGTTTTTT. It encodes CASSLNGAEKLFF.

This clone showed up just once. This chain connects TRBV11-2 to TRBJ1-4; weak D call: TRBD1 (5 bases). Between the trimmed V and J ends, which lost 2 bases and 0 bases, there was a span of 13 bases. The CDR3 is 17 residues long. Germline assignment: CDR1 SGHAT and CDR2 FQNNGV. DNA for the CDR3: TGTGCCAGCAGCTTAAGGGCCTCAGGGACAACTAATGAAAAACTGTTTTTT. It yields the protein CASSLRASGTTNEKLFF. Supplemented by reference TRBV11-2 and TRBJ1-4, the full variable domain reads EAGVAQSPRYKIIEKRQSVAFWCNPISGHATLYWYQQILGQGPKLLIQFQNNGVVDDSQLPKDRFSAERLKGVDSTLKIQPAKLEDSAVYLCASSLRASGTTNEKLFFGSGTQLSVL.

This clone was found a few times. At one end, the junction sequence differs from germline, possibly due to a read error. V usage is TRBV5-4 and J usage is TRBJ1-1; a possible D gene is TRBD1 (5 bases). The CDR3 totals 15 residues. The germline gives CDR1 SGHNT, CDR2 YYREEE (reference sequence). CDR3: CASRHGSGLNTEAFF. Written as DNA, the CDR3 is TGTGCCAGCAGACATGGGTCAGGGTTGAATACTGAAGCTTTCTTT.

This chain links TRBV2 with TRBJ1-1; D gene ambiguous. The CDR3 runs 13 residues. Trimming removed 7 bases from V and 4 bases from J, with 13 bases in between. The germline V gene has CDR1 SNHLY and CDR2 FYNNEI. CDR3 sequence (DNA): TGTGCCAGCACCCCTGAGAGGAGCACTGAAGCTTTCTTT. Its protein product is CASTPERSTEAFF.

The chain combines TRBV11-3 with TRBJ1-1; D perhaps matches TRBD1 (5 bases). Trimming cost V 0 bases and J 5 bases, with 10 bases left between them. Per germline, CDR1 SGHNT and CDR2 YENEEA. The CDR3 runs to 14 residues. CDR3 DNA: TGTGCCAGCAGCTTAGAGGGGGAGGGAACTGAAGCTTTCTTT. It yields the protein CASSLEGEGTEAFF.

The chain couples TRBV5-4 to TRBJ1-6; D possibly corresponds to TRBD1 (6 bases). The CDR3 spans 16 residues. Trimming cost V 0 bases and J 7 bases, with 14 bases left between them. The V gene's germline CDR1 is SGHNT and CDR2 YYREEE (reference sequence). This CDR3 reads CASSLDGGTRNSPLHF. In nucleotides, the CDR3 is TGTGCCAGCAGCTTGGACGGGGGGACAAGGAATTCACCCCTCCACTTT.

The chain links TRBV19 to TRBJ2-5, with TRBD2 identical over 16 bases. The J segment lost 10 bases and the V segment lost 0 bases, leaving 5 bases of the junction unmatched. The CDR3 sequence is 16 residues long. Germline assignment: CDR1 LNHDA and CDR2 SQIVND (reference sequence). The CDR3 loop is CASSIELGLAGGNQYF. The CDR3 region has the DNA TGTGCCAGTAGTATAGAGCTGGGACTAGCGGGAGGGAACCAGTACTTC.

This clone qualifies as large. V gene TRBV24-1 combines with J gene TRBJ1-4; unclear D gene. Trimming shortened V by 3 bases and J by 6 bases, and 13 bases separated the two germline ends. CDR1 is KGHDR and CDR2 is SFDVKD in the germline V gene. The CDR3 loop spans 15 amino acids. The DNA for the CDR3 is TGTGCCACCAGTGATACGGGGTCGGTGGATGAAAAACTGTTTTTT. It is translated as CATSDTGSVDEKLFF.

The chain carries TRBV6-5 and TRBJ2-7; a possible D gene is TRBD1 (6 bases). The V and J ends lost 7 bases and 4 bases respectively, with 14 bases between them. The germline gives CDR1 MNHEY, CDR2 SVGAGI. This CDR3 is 13 amino acids long. CDR3 sequence reads: CASKRDNRYEQYF. The CDR3 bases are TGTGCCAGCAAAAGGGACAACAGATACGAGCAGTACTTC.

J is TRBJ2-5 and V is TRBV15; tentatively, D is TRBD2 (5 bases). The CDR3 has 17 residues. Between the trimmed V and J ends, which lost 0 bases and 4 bases, there was a span of 18 bases. The V gene's germline CDR1 is LNHNV and CDR2 YYDKDF (reference sequence). The CDR3 bases are TGTGCCACCAGCAGAGACTGGTACCGAGGGTGGGGAGAGACCCAGTACTTC. Amino acids: CATSRDWYRGWGETQYF.

The chain recombines TRBV8-2 with TRBJ2-6; the D call of TRBD2 is as the table states it, not checked on the DNA. TRBV8-2 is noted as a pseudogene. The CDR3 is made up of 13 amino acids. The CDR3 loop is CGRKLSRANVLTF. In DNA, the CDR3 is TGTGGCAGGAAGCTGAGTCGGGCCAACGTCCTGACTTTC.

The chain is built from TRBV5-1 and TRBJ2-3, with 13 bases that match TRBD2. Germline CDR1 SGHRS, CDR2 YFSETQ. This CDR3 spans 18 amino acids. The junction had 9 bases not matched to a gene; V was cut back by 5 bases and J by 0 bases. The CDR3 is CASRTRLAGGPSTDTQYF. CDR3 coding DNA: TGCGCCAGCAGGACCCGACTAGCGGGGGGCCCAAGCACAGATACGCAGTATTTT.

The chain carries TRBV9 and TRBJ2-4; possibly TRBD1 for D (6 bases). Per the germline V gene, CDR1 is SGDLS and CDR2 is YYNGEE. V was trimmed by 0 bases and J by 8 bases, leaving 15 bases between them. The CDR3 is made up of 15 amino acids. The CDR3 spells CASSVGGPDWDIQYF. CDR3 bases: TGTGCCAGCAGCGTAGGGGGGCCGGACTGGGACATTCAGTACTTC. The full variable domain, its missing parts supplied by reference TRBV9 and TRBJ2-4, is DSGVTQTPKHLITATGQRVTLRCSPRSGDLSVYWYQQSLDQGLQFLIQYYNGEERAKGNILERFSAQQFPDLHSELNLSSLELGDSALYFCASSVGGPDWDIQYFGAGTRLSVL.

The rearrangement links TRBV3-1 (or the pseudogene TRBV3-2) to TRBJ2-1, with 10 bases that match TRBD2. The V gene's germline CDR1 is LGHDT and CDR2 YNNKEL (reference sequence). V lost 1 base to trimming and J lost 9 bases; unmatched junction nucleotides: 9. The CDR3 sequence is 16 residues long. This CDR3 is CASSQVSGRVVLEQFF. The DNA of the CDR3 is TGTGCCAGCAGCCAAGTAAGCGGGAGGGTAGTACTTGAGCAGTTCTTC.

The V gene is TRBV5-1, the J gene TRBJ1-1; no clear D. The CDR3 consists of 13 residues. Germline V gives CDR1 SGHRS, CDR2 YFSETQ. The V end was cut by 0 bases, the J end by 3 bases, with 6 bases between. The CDR3 spells CASSLGTDTEAFF. The CDR3, as DNA: TGCGCCAGCAGCTTGGGGACCGACACTGAAGCTTTCTTT. The full variable domain, completed using reference TRBV5-1 and TRBJ1-1, is KAGVTQTPRYLIKTRGQQVTLSCSPISGHRSVSWYQQTPGQGLQFLFEYFSETQRNKGNFPGRFSGRQFSNSRSEMNVSTLELGDSALYLCASSLGTDTEAFFGQGTRLTVV.

This clone appeared a few times. The chain carries TRBV5-1 and TRBJ2-1, with 9 bases that match TRBD1. Per the germline V gene, CDR1 is SGHRS and CDR2 is YFSETQ. This CDR3 is built from 16 residues. The V segment lost 3 bases and the J segment 7 bases; nucleotides outside the gene matches: 11. The DNA for the CDR3 is TGCGCCAGCAGCTCGGGAACAGGGGGCGGGACAAATGAGCAGTTCTTC. Translation: CASSSGTGGGTNEQFF.

The chain couples TRBV4-1 to TRBJ2-2, with D unclear. This CDR3 is 13 amino acids long. Between the trimmed V and J ends, which lost 5 bases and 5 bases, there was a span of 9 bases. Germline CDR1 MGHRA, CDR2 YSYEKL. The CDR3 region is CASSYGQTGELFF. CDR3 coding DNA: TGCGCCAGCAGCTACGGGCAGACCGGGGAGCTGTTTTTT.

The gene calls are TRBV7-3 and TRBJ2-1; D unclear. The germline V and J ends were trimmed by 4 bases and 0 bases, with 10 bases remaining between them. The CDR3 covers 15 residues. Germline lookup yields CDR1 SGHTA and CDR2 FQGTGA. CDR3 amino acids: CASSSVSASYNEQFF. The CDR3, as DNA: TGTGCCAGCAGCTCCGTGAGCGCCTCCTACAATGAGCAGTTCTTC.

This sequence joins TRBV25-1 and TRBJ2-7, with a possible D match to TRBD2 (7 bases). CDR3 length: 13 amino acids. In germline, CDR1 is MGHDK, CDR2 SYGVNS. Trimming pared 2 bases from V and 8 bases from J, leaving 13 bases between. The CDR3 DNA follows: TGTGCCAGCAGTGAAGGGCGGGGGACACAGCAGTACTTC. It yields the protein CASSEGRGTQQYF.

As concerns this clone: The identical CDR3 is also encoded by other nucleotide sequences in the sample. The genes are TRBV6-2 or TRBV6-3 and TRBJ2-5; TRBD2 aligns across 10 bases. The length of the CDR3 is 15 residues. Germline assignment: CDR1 MNHEY and CDR2 SVGEGT. Trimming took 5 bases from V and 5 from J; bases not matched to a gene: 8. CDR3 bases: TGTGCCAGCAGTCCAGGGACTAGCGCGGGGGAGACCCAGTACTTC. This sequence encodes CASSPGTSAGETQYF.

This chain uses TRBV4-2 with TRBJ1-1, with D perhaps TRBD1 (5 bases). Trimming left V 1 base short and J 5 bases short, with 14 bases between. Germline CDR1 and CDR2: LGHNA and YNFKEQ. This CDR3 contains 15 residues. In nucleotides, the CDR3 is TGTGCCAGCAGCCAAGGGAGGCGGGAGGGGACTGAAGCTTTCTTT. Amino acids: CASSQGRREGTEAFF.